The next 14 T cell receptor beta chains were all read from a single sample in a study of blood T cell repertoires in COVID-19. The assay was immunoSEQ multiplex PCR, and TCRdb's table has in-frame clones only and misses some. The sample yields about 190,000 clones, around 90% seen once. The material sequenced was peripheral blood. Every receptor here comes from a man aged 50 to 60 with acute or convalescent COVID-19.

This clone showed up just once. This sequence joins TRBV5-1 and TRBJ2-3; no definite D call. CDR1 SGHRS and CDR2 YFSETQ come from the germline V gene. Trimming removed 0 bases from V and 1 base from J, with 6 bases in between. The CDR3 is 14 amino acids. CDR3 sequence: CASSLASRTDTQYF. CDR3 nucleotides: TGCGCCAGCAGCTTGGCCTCCCGCACAGATACGCAGTATTTT. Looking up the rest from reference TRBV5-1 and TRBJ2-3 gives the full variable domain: KAGVTQTPRYLIKTRGQQVTLSCSPISGHRSVSWYQQTPGQGLQFLFEYFSETQRNKGNFPGRFSGRQFSNSRSEMNVSTLELGDSALYLCASSLASRTDTQYFGPGTRLTVL.

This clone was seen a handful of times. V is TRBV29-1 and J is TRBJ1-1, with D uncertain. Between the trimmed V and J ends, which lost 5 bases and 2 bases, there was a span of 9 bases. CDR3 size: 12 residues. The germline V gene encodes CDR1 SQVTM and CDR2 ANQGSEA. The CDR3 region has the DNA TGCAGCGTTCTCTCTTATAACACTGAAGCTTTCTTT. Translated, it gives CSVLSYNTEAFF.

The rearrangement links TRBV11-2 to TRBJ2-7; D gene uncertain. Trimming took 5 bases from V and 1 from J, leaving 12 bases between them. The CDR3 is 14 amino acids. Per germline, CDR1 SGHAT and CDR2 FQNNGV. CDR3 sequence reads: CASSLNSLSYEQYF. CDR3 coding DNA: TGTGCCAGCAGCCTCAACAGCCTATCCTACGAGCAGTACTTC.

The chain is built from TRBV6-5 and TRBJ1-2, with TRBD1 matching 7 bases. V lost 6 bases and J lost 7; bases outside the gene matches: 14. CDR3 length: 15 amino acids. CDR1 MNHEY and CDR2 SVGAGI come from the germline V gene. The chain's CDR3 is CASSSNTGTEGGYTF. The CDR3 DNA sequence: TGTGCCAGCAGCTCTAACACCGGGACAGAAGGTGGCTACACCTTC.

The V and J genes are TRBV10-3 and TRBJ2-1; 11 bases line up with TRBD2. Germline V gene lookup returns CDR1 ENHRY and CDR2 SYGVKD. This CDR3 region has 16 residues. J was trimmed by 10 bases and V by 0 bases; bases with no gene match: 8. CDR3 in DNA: TGTGCCATCAGTGAGTCTGTAGCGGGGGGGCAAGAGGAGCAGTTCTTC. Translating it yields CAISESVAGGQEEQFF.

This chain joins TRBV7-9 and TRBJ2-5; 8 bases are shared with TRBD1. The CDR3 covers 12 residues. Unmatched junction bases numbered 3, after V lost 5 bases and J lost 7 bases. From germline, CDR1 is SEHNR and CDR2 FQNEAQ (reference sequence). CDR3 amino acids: CASSPGTGTQYF. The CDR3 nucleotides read TGTGCCAGCAGCCCGGGGACAGGGACCCAGTACTTC.

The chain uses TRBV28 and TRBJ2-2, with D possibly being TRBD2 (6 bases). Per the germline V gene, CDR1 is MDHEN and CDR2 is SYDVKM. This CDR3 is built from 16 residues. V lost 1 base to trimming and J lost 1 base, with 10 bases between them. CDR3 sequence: CASSLFRGRNTGELFF. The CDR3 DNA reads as TGTGCCAGCAGTTTATTTCGGGGGAGGAACACCGGGGAGCTGTTTTTT.

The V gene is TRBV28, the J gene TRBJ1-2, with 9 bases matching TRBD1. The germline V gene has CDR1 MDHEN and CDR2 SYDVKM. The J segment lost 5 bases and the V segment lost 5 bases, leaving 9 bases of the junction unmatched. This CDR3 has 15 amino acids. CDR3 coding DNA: TGTGCCAGCAGTATAATCGCCGGGACAGGGTATGGCTACACCTTC. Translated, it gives CASSIIAGTGYGYTF.

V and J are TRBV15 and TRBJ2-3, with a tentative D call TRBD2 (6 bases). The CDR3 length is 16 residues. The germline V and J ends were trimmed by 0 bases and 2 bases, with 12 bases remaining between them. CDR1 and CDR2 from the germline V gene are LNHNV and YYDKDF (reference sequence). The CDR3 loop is CATSRDLPGLTDTQYF. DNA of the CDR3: TGTGCCACCAGCAGAGATTTGCCGGGACTCACAGATACGCAGTATTTT.

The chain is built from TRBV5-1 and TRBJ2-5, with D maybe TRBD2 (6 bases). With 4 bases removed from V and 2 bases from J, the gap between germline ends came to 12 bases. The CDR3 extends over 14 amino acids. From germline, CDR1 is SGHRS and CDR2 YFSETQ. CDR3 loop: CASSRGTEQETQYF. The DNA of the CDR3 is TGCGCCAGCAGCCGCGGGACGGAGCAAGAGACCCAGTACTTC.

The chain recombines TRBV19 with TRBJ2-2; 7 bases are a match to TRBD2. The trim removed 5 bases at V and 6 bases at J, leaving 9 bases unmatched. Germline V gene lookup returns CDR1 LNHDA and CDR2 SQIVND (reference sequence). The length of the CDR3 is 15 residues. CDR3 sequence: CASSEVAGRAGELFF. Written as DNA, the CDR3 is TGTGCCAGTAGTGAGGTAGCGGGTCGCGCCGGGGAGCTGTTTTTT.

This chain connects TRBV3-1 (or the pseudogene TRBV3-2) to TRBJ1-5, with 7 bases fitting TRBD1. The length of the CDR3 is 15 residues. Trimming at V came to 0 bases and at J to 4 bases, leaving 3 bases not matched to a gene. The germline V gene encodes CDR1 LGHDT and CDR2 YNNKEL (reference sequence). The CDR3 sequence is CASSQDTTGNQPQHF. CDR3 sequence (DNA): TGTGCCAGCAGCCAAGATACGACAGGGAATCAGCCCCAGCATTTT.

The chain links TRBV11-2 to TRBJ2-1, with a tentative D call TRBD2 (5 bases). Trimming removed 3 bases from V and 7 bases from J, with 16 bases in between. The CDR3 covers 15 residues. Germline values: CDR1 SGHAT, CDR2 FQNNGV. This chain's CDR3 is CASSFSLGAANEQFF. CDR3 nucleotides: TGTGCCAGCAGCTTTTCACTAGGTGCCGCGAATGAGCAGTTCTTC.

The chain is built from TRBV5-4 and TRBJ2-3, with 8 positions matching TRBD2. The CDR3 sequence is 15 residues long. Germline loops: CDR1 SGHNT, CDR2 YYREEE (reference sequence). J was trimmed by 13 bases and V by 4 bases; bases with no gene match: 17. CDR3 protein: CASSLGGGGRPAEYF. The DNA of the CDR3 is TGTGCCAGCAGCCTCGGGGGGGGAGGTAGGCCAGCTGAGTATTTT.